A single sample gave rise to the 21 T cell receptor beta chains below, sequenced in a study of CD8 T cells in Susac syndrome. RNA, at about 0.45 to 1 ug, was reverse transcribed with random hexamers. TCRdb analysed the immunoSEQ multiplex PCR reads with MiXCR anew, one entry per CDR3 protein. Of 140,000 or so distinct CDR3 sequences in the sample, roughly 95% were seen once. The specimen sequenced was CD4+ T cells from PBMCs. The receptors come from a human donor with multiple sclerosis.

In DNA, the CDR3 is TGTGCCACCGGAGAGGACGGCTCTAACTATGGCTACACCTTC. As protein: CATGEDGSNYGYTF. The chain employs TRBV24-1 and TRBJ1-2; D gene uncertain. CDR1 is KGHDR and CDR2 is SFDVKD in the germline V gene. The CDR3 consists of 14 residues. Trimming removed 9 bases from V and 0 bases from J, with 13 bases in between.

This CDR3 reads CASSSGASNSYEQYF. CDR3 nucleotide sequence: TGTGCCAGTAGTTCAGGCGCCTCTAATTCCTACGAGCAGTACTTC. V and J are TRBV19 and TRBJ2-7; no clear D gene. In germline, CDR1 is LNHDA, CDR2 SQIVND (reference sequence). This CDR3 comprises 15 residues. V was trimmed by 5 bases and J by 1 base, leaving 15 bases between them. The variable domain in full, with the rest retrieved from reference TRBV19 and TRBJ2-7, is DGGITQSPKYLFRKEGQNVTLSCEQNLNHDAMYWYRQDPGQGLRLIYYSQIVNDFQKGDIAEGYSVSREKKESFPLTVTSAQKNPTAFYLCASSSGASNSYEQYFGPGTRLTVT.

CDR3 in amino acids: CASSPRGGGTGQETQYF. CDR3 DNA: TGTGCCAGCAGCCCCCGCGGGGGAGGGACAGGTCAAGAGACCCAGTACTTC. This chain uses TRBV9 with TRBJ2-5, with D perhaps matching TRBD1 (8 bases). The CDR3 is 17 amino acids. Deletions cut 4 bases from V and 2 bases from J, with 21 bases between. From germline, CDR1 is SGDLS and CDR2 YYNGEE.

The genes are TRBV4-1 and TRBJ2-4; possibly TRBD1 for D (6 bases). In germline, CDR1 is MGHRA, CDR2 YSYEKL. Trimming stripped 1 base from V and 0 bases from J, with 13 bases between. The CDR3 is 17 amino acids. In DNA, the CDR3 is TGCGCCAGCAGCCAAGGGGACACTAACCTAGCCAAAAACATTCAGTACTTC. It specifies CASSQGDTNLAKNIQYF.

The chain is built from TRBV20-1 and TRBJ2-7, with 13 bases that match TRBD2. This CDR3 is 13 amino acids long. Germline V gene lookup returns CDR1 DFQATT and CDR2 SNEGSKA (reference sequence). The V gene end was trimmed by 7 bases and the J gene end by 2 bases; junction bases not matched to a gene: 2. CDR3: CSGGTSGTYEQYF. CDR3 DNA: TGCAGTGGGGGGACTAGCGGGACCTACGAGCAGTACTTC.

The J gene is TRBJ1-2, the V gene TRBV29-1; D perhaps matches TRBD1 (5 bases). This CDR3 is built from 15 residues. Germline CDR1 is SQVTM and CDR2 is ANQGSEA. Trimming stripped 4 bases from V and 7 bases from J, with 22 bases between. The CDR3 coding sequence is TGCAGCGTTGGAGAAGGACGAGACAGTATGCGTGGCTACACCTTC. This codes for CSVGEGRDSMRGYTF.

This chain joins TRBV10-2 and TRBJ1-5; a possible D gene is TRBD1 (5 bases). Germline loops: CDR1 WSHSY, CDR2 SAAADI. The CDR3 has 13 residues. Trimming left V 4 bases short and J 8 bases short, with 12 bases between. The CDR3 is CASSGTQTEPQHF. The CDR3 coding sequence is TGCGCCAGCAGTGGGACACAAACGGAGCCCCAGCATTTT.

The V call is TRBV5-1, the J call TRBJ1-2, with D uncertain. CDR1 is SGHRS and CDR2 is YFSETQ in the germline V gene. Trimming removed 4 bases at V and 7 bases at J, with 20 bases between. The CDR3 consists of 15 residues. The CDR3 region has the DNA TGCGCCAGCAGCCCCCGCAATGCAGGCTCCCCTGGCTACACCTTC. It specifies CASSPRNAGSPGYTF.

The genes are TRBV6-2 or TRBV6-3 and TRBJ2-7, with a possible D match to TRBD1 (6 bases). Germline loops: CDR1 MNHEY, CDR2 SVGEGT. This CDR3 contains 13 residues. V dropped 6 bases and J dropped 4 bases, with 13 bases sitting between them. DNA for the CDR3: TGTGCCAGCAGGCCCGGGACACATTACGAGCAGTACTTC. Translating gives CASRPGTHYEQYF.

V is TRBV5-4 and J is TRBJ1-1; D remains unclear. Trimming took off 4 bases at V and 2 bases at J, with 9 bases between the two ends. This CDR3 has 13 residues. Per germline, CDR1 SGHNT and CDR2 YYREEE (reference sequence). CDR3 coding DNA: TGTGCCAGCAGCAAGGGCGAAAACACTGAAGCTTTCTTT. Protein: CASSKGENTEAFF.

This chain uses TRBV2 with TRBJ1-2; D not resolved. The CDR3 is 13 amino acids. Germline CDR1 reads SNHLY; CDR2 reads FYNNEI. V was shortened by 7 bases and J by 6 bases, with 15 bases between the two germline ends. The CDR3, as DNA: TGTGCCAGCACCGCTTCGCCCGTACATGGCTACACCTTC. Translating gives CASTASPVHGYTF.

The genes are TRBV4-2 and TRBJ2-7; 8 bases are a match to TRBD2. Trimming at V came to 1 base and at J to 4 bases, leaving 6 bases not matched to a gene. The CDR3 runs to 15 residues. CDR1 LGHNA and CDR2 YNFKEQ come from the germline V gene. In DNA, the CDR3 is TGTGCCAGCAGCCAAGGGGGCGGGAGGACATACGAGCAGTACTTC. Translating it yields CASSQGGGRTYEQYF.

J is TRBJ1-6 and V is TRBV12-3 or TRBV12-4, with no clear D. Trimming took off 3 bases at V and 7 bases at J, with 4 bases between the two ends. This CDR3 region has 12 residues. The CDR3 protein is CASSLVNSPLHF. The CDR3 DNA is TGTGCCAGCAGTTTGGTCAATTCACCCCTCCACTTT.

The DNA of the CDR3 is TGTGCCAGCAGTGGACCGTTCGGGAACACAGAGGGAAATGAGCAGTTCTTC. This gives the protein CASSGPFGNTEGNEQFF. This rearrangement joins TRBV2 to TRBJ2-1; D is perhaps TRBD2 (5 bases). Trimming removed 4 bases from V and 7 bases from J, with 23 bases in between. CDR3 size: 17 residues. Germline V gene lookup returns CDR1 SNHLY and CDR2 FYNNEI.

The chain links TRBV6-2 or TRBV6-3 to TRBJ2-7; unclear D gene. V was cut by 5 bases and J by 2 bases, with 7 bases left in between. This CDR3 is 12 amino acids long. From germline, CDR1 is MNHEY and CDR2 SVGEGT. CDR3 protein: CASSRATYEQYF. The CDR3 DNA reads TGTGCCAGCAGTCGAGCCACCTACGAGCAGTACTTC.

The chain is built from TRBV15 and TRBJ1-2, with TRBD1 identical over 11 bases. V lost 3 bases and J lost 7; bases outside the gene matches: 7. Germline CDR1 LNHNV, CDR2 YYDKDF (reference sequence). This CDR3 comprises 15 residues. The chain's CDR3 is CATSSPGQGEAGYTF. The CDR3 DNA reads TGTGCCACCAGCAGCCCGGGACAGGGGGAGGCTGGCTACACCTTC.

This chain links TRBV30 with TRBJ1-2; 7 bases are a match to TRBD1. This CDR3 has 15 amino acids. CDR1 is GTSNPN, CDR2 SVGIG, per germline (reference sequence). V shed 0 bases, J shed 6 bases, and the junction held 10 bases outside the gene matches. The CDR3 DNA is TGTGCCTGGAGTGTTAAGGGGGCGCTTAAAAATGGCTACACCTTC. As protein: CAWSVKGALKNGYTF.

The rearrangement joins TRBV2 to TRBJ2-5; 12 positions agree with TRBD1. The germline gives CDR1 SNHLY, CDR2 FYNNEI. V was pared by 4 bases and J by 5 bases, with 11 bases of the junction left unmatched. There are 17 residues in the CDR3. The chain's CDR3 is CASSARLGTGGEETQYF. For the CDR3, the DNA is TGTGCCAGCAGTGCGCGTCTCGGGACAGGGGGCGAGGAGACCCAGTACTTC.

This clonotype was recorded once. V gene TRBV7-8 combines with J gene TRBJ2-1, with 9 bases identical to TRBD2. This CDR3 comprises 15 residues. Germline V lookup: CDR1 SGHVS, CDR2 FQNEAQ. V shed 4 bases and J 9 bases; nucleotides not matched to a gene: 10. This CDR3 is CASSSSGTSRSEQFF. DNA of the CDR3: TGTGCCAGCAGCTCGTCCGGGACTAGCAGGAGTGAGCAGTTCTTC.

V usage is TRBV7-2 and J usage is TRBJ2-7, with unresolved D. From germline, CDR1 is SGHTA and CDR2 FQGNSA. V was shortened by 1 base and J by 4 bases, with 8 bases between the two germline ends. The CDR3 is made up of 13 amino acids. The CDR3 sequence: CASSLGVGYEQYF. The DNA for the CDR3 is TGTGCCAGCAGCTTAGGGGTAGGGTACGAGCAGTACTTC.

V gene TRBV20-1 combines with J gene TRBJ2-3; 12 bases match TRBD2. The ends lost 3 bases at V and 0 bases at J; junction bases unmatched: 7. CDR3 length: 17 amino acids. The germline gives CDR1 DFQATT, CDR2 SNEGSKA (reference sequence). CDR3 nucleotide sequence: TGCAGTGCTAGTTGGGCTAGCGGGAGGGCTAGCACAGATACGCAGTATTTT. Encoded protein: CSASWASGRASTDTQYF.